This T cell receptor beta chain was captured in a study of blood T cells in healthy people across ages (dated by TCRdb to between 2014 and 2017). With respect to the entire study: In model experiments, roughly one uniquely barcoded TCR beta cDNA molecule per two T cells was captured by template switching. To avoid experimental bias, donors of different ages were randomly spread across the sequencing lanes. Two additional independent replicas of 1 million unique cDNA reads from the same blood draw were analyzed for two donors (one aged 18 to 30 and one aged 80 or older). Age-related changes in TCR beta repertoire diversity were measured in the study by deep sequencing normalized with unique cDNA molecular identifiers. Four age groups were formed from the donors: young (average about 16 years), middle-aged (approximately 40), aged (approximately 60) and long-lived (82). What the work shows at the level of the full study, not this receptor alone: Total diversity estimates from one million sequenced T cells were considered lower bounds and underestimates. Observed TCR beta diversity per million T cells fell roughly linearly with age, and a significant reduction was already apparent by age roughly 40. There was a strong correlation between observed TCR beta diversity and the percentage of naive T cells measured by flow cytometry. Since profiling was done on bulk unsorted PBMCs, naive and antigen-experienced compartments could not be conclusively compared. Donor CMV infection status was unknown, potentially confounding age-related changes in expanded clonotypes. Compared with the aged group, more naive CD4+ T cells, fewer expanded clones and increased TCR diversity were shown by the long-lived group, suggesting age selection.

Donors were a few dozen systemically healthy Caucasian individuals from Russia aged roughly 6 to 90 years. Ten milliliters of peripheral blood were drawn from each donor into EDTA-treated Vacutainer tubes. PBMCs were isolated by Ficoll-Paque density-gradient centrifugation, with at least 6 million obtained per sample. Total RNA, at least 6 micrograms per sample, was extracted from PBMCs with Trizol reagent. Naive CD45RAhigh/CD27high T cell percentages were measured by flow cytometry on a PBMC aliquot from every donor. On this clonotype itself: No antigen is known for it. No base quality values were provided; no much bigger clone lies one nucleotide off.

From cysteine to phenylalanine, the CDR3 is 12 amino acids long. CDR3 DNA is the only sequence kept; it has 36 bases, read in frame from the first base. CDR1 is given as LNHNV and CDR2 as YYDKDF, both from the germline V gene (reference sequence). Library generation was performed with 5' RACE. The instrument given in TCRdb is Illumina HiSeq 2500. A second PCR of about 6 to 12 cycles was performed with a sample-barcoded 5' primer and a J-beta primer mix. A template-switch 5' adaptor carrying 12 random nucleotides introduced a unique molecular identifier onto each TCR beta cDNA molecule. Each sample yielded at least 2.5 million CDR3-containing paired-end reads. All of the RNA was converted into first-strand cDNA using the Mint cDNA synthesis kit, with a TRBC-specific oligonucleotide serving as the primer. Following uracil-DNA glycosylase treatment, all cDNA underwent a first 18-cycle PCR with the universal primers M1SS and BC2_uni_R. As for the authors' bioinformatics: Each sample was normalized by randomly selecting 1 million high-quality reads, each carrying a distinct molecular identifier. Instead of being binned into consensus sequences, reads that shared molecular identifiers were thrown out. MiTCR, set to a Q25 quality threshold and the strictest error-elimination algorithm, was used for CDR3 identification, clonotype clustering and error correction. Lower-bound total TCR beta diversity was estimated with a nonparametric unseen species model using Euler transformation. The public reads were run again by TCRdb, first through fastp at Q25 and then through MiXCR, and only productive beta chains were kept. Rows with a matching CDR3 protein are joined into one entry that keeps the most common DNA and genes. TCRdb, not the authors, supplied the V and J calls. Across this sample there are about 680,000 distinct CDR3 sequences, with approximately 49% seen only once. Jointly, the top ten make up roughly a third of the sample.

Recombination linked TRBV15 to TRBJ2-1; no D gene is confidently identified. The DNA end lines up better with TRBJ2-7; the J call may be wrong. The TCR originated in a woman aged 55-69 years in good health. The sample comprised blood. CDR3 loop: CATSRPFYEQYF. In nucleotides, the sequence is TGTGCCACCAGCAGGCCGTTCTACGAGCAGTACTTC.